The T cell receptor (beta chain) under discussion was sequenced for a study of T-cell memory formation after mild COVID-19. Study conclusions and caveats: Clones shrinking from day 15 to 85 showed even CD4/CD8 mixes; later expanders tilted CD4+.

TCRdb independently ran MiXCR on the 5' RACE reads; one entry per CDR3 protein. The data contain approximately 240,000 distinct CDR3 sequences, 16% of them singletons. J lost 12 bases, V lost 10 bases, and 9 bases had no gene match. CDR1 is SEHNR, CDR2 FQNEAQ, per germline (reference sequence). The CDR3 spans 11 residues. Comments on this clonotype: The antigen remains undetermined.

Source material: PBMCs or a T cell subset sorted from them (not recorded which). The clonotype comes from a man aged 18 to 29 who had mild COVID-19 (a few samples of this study predate the infection). Cell type and time point are not known. This rearrangement joins TRBV7-9 to TRBJ2-1; 7 bases agree with TRBD1. The chain's CDR3 is CATEGGAWQFF. CDR3 nucleotides: TGTGCCACGGAAGGGGGCGCGTGGCAGTTCTTC.